This record concerns one T cell receptor (beta chain) sequence. Its antigen is unidentified. CDR3 length: 12 residues. The germline V gene encodes CDR1 MNHEY and CDR2 SVGEGT. This specimen belongs to a study of post-analysis software for immune sequencing data. Study-wide context: As for disease course, relapsing-remitting, secondary progressive and progressive-relapsing multiple sclerosis were all included.

Broader study findings: A handful of TRBV segments were more frequent in patients than controls; TRBV5-6, TRBV5-1 and TRBV20-1 belonged to this group. Patients with multiple sclerosis recorded significantly lower normalized Chao1 diversity than controls, the study found.

cDNA libraries of TCR beta carried unique molecular identifiers. Approximately 500,000 cDNA molecules were recovered from an input of about 0.9 to 11 million T cells. Each CDR3 protein is one row after TCRdb ran MiXCR on the PCR reads. Of 170,000 or so distinct CDR3 sequences listed, 25% to 35% are singletons. V is TRBV6-2 or TRBV6-3 and J is TRBJ2-1; D is undetermined. The J call could be wrong; TRBJ2-7 is a better fit for the DNA end. The sample consisted of blood. This clonotype was obtained from a girl between 5 and 17 years old with multiple sclerosis. The CDR3 coding sequence is TGTGCCAGCAGCCACGACCGCAATGAGCAGTACTTC. As protein: CASSHDRNEQYF.